Listed here are 22 T cell receptor beta chains from one sample, sequenced in a study of T cells in Graves' hyperthyroidism and ophthalmopathy. RNA transcripts yielded amplified TCR beta CDR3 regions. HTBI primers were the set used in a first-round RT-PCR of the TCR CDR3. TCRdb ran MiXCR on the multiplex PCR reads and lists one entry per CDR3 protein. This sample yields 530,000 or so distinct CDR3 sequences, of which around 46% are seen a single time; about 8% belongs to the top ten. The sequenced sample consisted of peripheral blood or thyroid tissue (not recorded which). The receptors were sampled from a young woman with Graves' hyperthyroidism.

The chain couples TRBV29-1 to TRBJ1-2, with 7 positions matching TRBD1. This CDR3 has 12 amino acids. CDR1 is SQVTM, CDR2 ANQGSEA, per germline. After removal of 8 bases from V and 10 bases from J, the junction contained 13 bases not matched to a gene. The CDR3 sequence: CSHPGQADAYTF. For the CDR3, the DNA is TGCAGCCACCCCGGACAGGCCGATGCCTACACCTTC.

V and J are TRBV6-6 and TRBJ1-5, with 9 bases that match TRBD1. Germline V gene lookup returns CDR1 MNHNY and CDR2 SVGAGI (reference sequence). The CDR3 is made up of 17 amino acids. Unmatched junction bases numbered 9, after V lost 0 bases and J lost 6 bases. The CDR3 loop reads CASSYSETGGPGQPQHF. The CDR3 DNA follows: TGTGCCAGCAGTTACTCGGAGACAGGGGGACCTGGTCAGCCCCAGCATTTT.

Ten or more counts support this clonotype. V is TRBV20-1 and J is TRBJ2-5; unclear D gene. Trimming left V 5 bases short and J 4 bases short, with 11 bases between. The V gene's germline CDR1 is DFQATT and CDR2 SNEGSKA (reference sequence). This CDR3 region has 12 residues. The CDR3 here is CSAPYQTETQYF. CDR3 coding DNA: TGCAGTGCTCCTTACCAGACAGAGACCCAGTACTTC.

This clonotype was seen repeatedly, ten times or more. The chain couples TRBV7-2 to TRBJ1-1; 8 nucleotides align to TRBD1. Trimming cost V 3 bases and J 1 base; bases outside gene matches: 1. The germline gives CDR1 SGHTA, CDR2 FQGNSA. The CDR3 is 14 amino acids. As DNA, the CDR3 is TGTGCCAGCAGCTTTACAGGGGGGAACACTGAAGCTTTCTTT. This translates into CASSFTGGNTEAFF.

V gene TRBV10-3 combines with J gene TRBJ1-1; the D gene is possibly TRBD1 (5 bases). This CDR3 is 9 amino acids long. CDR1 ENHRY and CDR2 SYGVKD come from the germline V gene. V was trimmed by 7 bases and J by 8 bases, leaving 5 bases between them. CDR3 residues: CAITGEAFF. CDR3 bases: TGTGCCATCACAGGGGAAGCTTTCTTT.

The chain recombines TRBV4-1 with TRBJ1-5; 10 nucleotides agree with TRBD1. The CDR3 covers 15 residues. The junction had 1 base not matched to a gene; V was cut back by 0 bases and J by 5 bases. Germline V gives CDR1 MGHRA, CDR2 YSYEKL. CDR3 amino acids: CASSQEGTGDQPQHF. The CDR3, as DNA: TGCGCCAGCAGCCAAGAGGGGACAGGGGATCAGCCCCAGCATTTT.

In its sample, this clonotype was seen many times. CDR3 loop: CASSPQGATTEAFF. The CDR3, as DNA: TGTGCCAGCAGCCCTCAAGGGGCGACCACTGAAGCTTTCTTT. The rearrangement joins TRBV7-2 to TRBJ1-1; D is possibly TRBD1 (5 bases). The germline CDR1 and CDR2 sequences are SGHTA and FQGNSA. V dropped 5 bases and J dropped 4 bases, with 14 bases sitting between them. This CDR3 is built from 14 residues.

The chain joins TRBV2 to TRBJ1-2; tentatively, D is TRBD1 (5 bases). The germline V gene has CDR1 SNHLY and CDR2 FYNNEI. This CDR3 region has 12 residues. The CDR3 DNA sequence: TGTGCTACTAGCATGAGGGGAGGAGGCTACACCTTC. Translation: CATSMRGGGYTF.

This clonotype was recorded once. A much bigger clone sits one base away, suggesting this may be a read error. The DNA of the CDR3 is TGCGCCAGCAGATGGGAAACTAATAAAAAACTGTTTTTT. It translates to CASRWETNKKLFF. The chain is built from TRBV7-9 and TRBJ1-4; D uncertain. The CDR3 length is 13 residues. CDR1 SEHNR and CDR2 FQNEAQ come from the germline V gene (reference sequence).

The V call is TRBV7-8, the J call TRBJ1-5; D is uncertain. V was pared by 5 bases and J by 9 bases, with 2 bases between. The germline V gene has CDR1 SGHVS and CDR2 FQNEAQ. The CDR3 sequence is 9 residues long. The DNA of the CDR3 is TGTGCCAGCAGCGCGCCCCAGCATTTT. Amino acid sequence: CASSAPQHF.

In its sample, this clonotype was seen many times. V is TRBV6-6 and J is TRBJ2-5; 10 nucleotides match TRBD2. V was clipped by 2 bases and J by 5 bases; unmatched bases: 5. This CDR3 has 15 amino acids. Germline assignment: CDR1 MNHNY and CDR2 SVGAGI (reference sequence). In DNA, the CDR3 is TGTGCCAGCAGTTACGTGCTAGCGGGAGCCGAGACCCAGTACTTC. Encoded protein: CASSYVLAGAETQYF.

The V call is TRBV7-9, the J call TRBJ1-5; 8 bases match TRBD1. The CDR3 is 18 residues long. The V gene's germline CDR1 is SEHNR and CDR2 FQNEAQ (reference sequence). After removal of 7 bases from V and 2 bases from J, the junction contained 16 bases not matched to a gene. The CDR3 is CASTQAPQETGGNQPQHF. For the CDR3, the DNA is TGTGCCAGCACCCAAGCACCCCAAGAGACAGGGGGCAATCAGCCCCAGCATTTT.

This clonotype has a single count. One end of the junction is discordant with germline, which a read error may explain. The chain joins TRBV4-3 to TRBJ1-5; 7 positions match TRBD1. CDR3 length: 18 amino acids. CDR1 is LGHNA, CDR2 YSLEER, per germline. The CDR3 nucleotides read TGCGCCAGCGGCCAAGTAGGGAGACAGGGAATTCCTTACCAGCCCCAGCATTTT. Protein product: CASGQVGRQGIPYQPQHF.

The chain uses TRBV2 and TRBJ1-1, with 8 bases aligning to TRBD1. The V gene's germline CDR1 is SNHLY and CDR2 FYNNEI. The V gene end was trimmed by 5 bases and the J gene end by 3 bases; junction bases not matched to a gene: 5. This CDR3 has 14 amino acids. CDR3 nucleotides: TGTGCCAGCAGTTGGGACAGGCGTGACACTGAAGCTTTCTTT. Its protein product is CASSWDRRDTEAFF.

The V call is TRBV29-1, the J call TRBJ2-7; 10 nucleotides line up with TRBD2. Trimming at V came to 3 bases and at J to 5 bases, leaving 16 bases not matched to a gene. The CDR3 runs 17 residues. The germline V gene has CDR1 SQVTM and CDR2 ANQGSEA. The CDR3 DNA follows: TGCAGCGTTGAGGGATCGTGGCTAGCGGGAGAGCCCAACGAGCAGTACTTC. Translation: CSVEGSWLAGEPNEQYF.

This clonotype was recorded at least ten times. The V gene is TRBV6-2 or TRBV6-3, the J gene TRBJ1-1; D unresolved. Between the trimmed V and J ends, which lost 2 bases and 3 bases, there was a span of 7 bases. The CDR3 is 13 amino acids. Germline CDR1 reads MNHEY; CDR2 reads SVGEGT. DNA of the CDR3: TGTGCCAGCAGTTACCGTAAATACACTGAAGCTTTCTTT. Protein sequence: CASSYRKYTEAFF.

This clonotype came up once. A much larger clone lies one base from this, so it may be a read error. The chain is built from TRBV7-8 and TRBJ2-3, with unresolved D. The CDR3 loop spans 13 amino acids. V was cut by 7 bases and J by 4 bases, with 12 bases left in between. Germline lookup yields CDR1 SGHVS and CDR2 FQNEAQ. The CDR3 loop reads CASKSYLPDTQYF. In nucleotides, the CDR3 is TGTGCCAGCAAAAGCTACCTTCCAGATACGCAGTATTTT.

The chain carries TRBV2 and TRBJ1-4, with 9 bases matching TRBD1. From germline, CDR1 is SNHLY and CDR2 FYNNEI. V lost 4 bases to trimming and J lost 8 bases; unmatched junction nucleotides: 5. CDR3 size: 14 residues. The DNA for the CDR3 is TGTGCCAGCAGTGGGGGACAGGGTCAAGAAAAACTGTTTTTT. Translation gives CASSGGQGQEKLFF.

With regard to this clonotype: The CDR3 end shows no conserved phenylalanine or tryptophan, and so a read error is likely. The CDR3 region is CASSESAGRETQYL. The CDR3 bases are TGCGCCAGCAGTGAATCGGCAGGGAGGGAGACCCAGTACCTC. This chain joins TRBV2 and TRBJ2-5, with a tentative D call TRBD2 (6 bases). The CDR3 runs to 14 residues. Germline-derived CDR1 and CDR2 are SNHLY and FYNNEI.

This chain connects TRBV7-2 to TRBJ2-5; 9 nucleotides match TRBD2. The J call is doubtful: the DNA matches TRBJ2-1 better. Per germline, CDR1 SGHTA and CDR2 FQGNSA. This CDR3 has 16 residues. CDR3 DNA: TGTGCCAGCAGCCGCGTCCCTAGCGGGACTCGGAATGAGCAGTTCTTC. This translates into CASSRVPSGTRNEQFF.

This clonotype was seen repeatedly, ten times or more. The chain is built from TRBV29-1 and TRBJ2-7, with 12 bases matching TRBD1. J lost 4 bases, V lost 5 bases, and 3 bases had no gene match. The germline V gene has CDR1 SQVTM and CDR2 ANQGSEA. The CDR3 extends over 13 amino acids. Here the CDR3 reads CSVQGQGAYEQYF. In nucleotides, the CDR3 is TGCAGCGTTCAGGGACAGGGGGCTTACGAGCAGTACTTC.

In the case of this clonotype: At one end the junction does not follow the germline gene, possibly because of a read error. This chain links TRBV9 with TRBJ2-1; weak D call: TRBD2 (6 bases). Per the germline V gene, CDR1 is SGDLS and CDR2 is YYNGEE. The CDR3 covers 14 residues. The CDR3 spells CASSGAGPYNEQFF. In DNA form, the CDR3 reads TGTGCTAGCAGTGGGGCGGGACCATACAATGAGCAGTTCTTC.